These 31 T cell receptor beta chains originate from one sample sequenced in a study of cytomegalovirus exposure and HLA in healthy donors. Primers included in the PCR were 60 Vbeta and 13 Jbeta primers. Assay used: immunoSEQ multiplex PCR; TCRdb lists only in-frame clones, some missing. The sample contains over 150,000 clones, roughly two thirds of which appear only once. Sequenced input: PBMCs. The source is a woman aged 40 to 50 in good health and CMV-seropositive.

The genes are TRBV4-3 and TRBJ2-7, with TRBD2 matching over 10 bases. Unmatched junction bases numbered 7, after V lost 1 base and J lost 7 bases. This CDR3 has 15 residues. The germline V gene encodes CDR1 LGHNA and CDR2 YSLEER. For the CDR3, the DNA is TGCGCCAGCAGCCAAGCGGCAGCGGGGGGGAGGGAGCAGTACTTC. Residues: CASSQAAAGGREQYF.

This clone was picked up a small number of times. This chain joins TRBV18 and TRBJ2-7, with 7 bases fitting TRBD2. V lost 2 bases and J lost 0; bases outside the gene matches: 4. The CDR3 runs 15 residues. Germline CDR1 KGHSH, CDR2 LQKENI. DNA of the CDR3: TGTGCCAGCTCACCAGTAGCGGGCGACTCCTACGAGCAGTACTTC. Amino acid sequence: CASSPVAGDSYEQYF.

The rearrangement links TRBV7-9 to TRBJ1-2; 8 bases agree with TRBD1. Germline trimming cut 5 bases from V and 8 bases from J; bases unmatched to any gene: 7. The length of the CDR3 is 13 residues. Germline CDR1 is SEHNR and CDR2 is FQNEAQ (reference sequence). The CDR3 reads CASSEGQVEGYTF. The CDR3 DNA follows: TGTGCCAGCAGCGAGGGACAGGTTGAGGGCTACACCTTC.

There are a few counts of this clone. V usage is TRBV27 and J usage is TRBJ1-2; D might be TRBD1 (6 bases). The CDR3 is 14 residues long. Germline CDR1 and CDR2: MNHEY and SMNVEV (reference sequence). V lost 5 bases, J lost 8 bases, and 18 bases lay in between. CDR3 sequence: CASSTFGGAGGYTF. As DNA, the CDR3 is TGTGCCAGCAGTACTTTTGGGGGCGCGGGCGGCTACACCTTC.

The chain employs TRBV4-2 and TRBJ2-7; 7 bases align to TRBD2. Germline V gene data show CDR1 as LGHNA and CDR2 as YNFKEQ. The V gene end was trimmed by 1 base and the J gene end by 6 bases; junction bases not matched to a gene: 9. This CDR3 spans 15 amino acids. Here the CDR3 reads CASSQGPRELGEQYF. CDR3 DNA: TGTGCCAGCAGCCAAGGTCCGCGGGAGTTAGGCGAGCAGTACTTC.

The chain uses TRBV16 and TRBJ2-1; 10 nucleotides match TRBD2. Per the germline V gene, CDR1 is KGHSY and CDR2 is FQNENV. CDR3 length: 16 amino acids. V shed 0 bases and J 10 bases; nucleotides not matched to a gene: 9. CDR3 protein: CASSQSPAGGGGEQFF. For the CDR3, the DNA is TGTGCCAGCAGCCAATCGCCAGCGGGAGGGGGGGGCGAGCAGTTCTTC.

This clone was seen a few times. The rearrangement joins TRBV10-3 to TRBJ2-1; 9 bases are a match to TRBD2. V lost 4 bases, J lost 0 bases, and 1 base stayed unmatched. The CDR3 loop spans 15 amino acids. Germline V gives CDR1 ENHRY, CDR2 SYGVKD. The CDR3 here is CAISGTSDSYNEQFF. The CDR3 coding sequence is TGTGCCATCAGTGGGACTAGCGACTCCTACAATGAGCAGTTCTTC.

This clone was counted once. This chain uses TRBV4-2 with TRBJ1-1; weak D call: TRBD1 (5 bases). V shed 1 base and J shed 1 base, with 10 bases lying between them. Germline CDR1 reads LGHNA; CDR2 reads YNFKEQ. This CDR3 region has 15 residues. The CDR3 spells CASSQAGWGNTEAFF. Here the CDR3 DNA reads TGTGCCAGCAGCCAAGCAGGGTGGGGGAACACTGAAGCTTTCTTT.

The chain joins TRBV29-1 to TRBJ1-1, with 8 bases identical to TRBD1. The germline V gene encodes CDR1 SQVTM and CDR2 ANQGSEA. CDR3 length: 11 amino acids. Germline trimming cut 7 bases from V and 5 bases from J; bases unmatched to any gene: 3. Here the CDR3 DNA reads TGCAGCGGGGACAGGAAGACTGAAGCTTTCTTT. Amino acid sequence: CSGDRKTEAFF.

J is TRBJ1-4 and V is TRBV19, with unresolved D. The length of the CDR3 is 15 residues. CDR1 LNHDA and CDR2 SQIVND come from the germline V gene (reference sequence). The ends were cut back, 7 bases at V and 3 bases at J, with 15 bases in the middle. The CDR3 region is CASTLQRRANEKLFF. DNA of the CDR3: TGTGCCAGTACCCTCCAGCGGCGGGCTAATGAAAAACTGTTTTTT.

The chain couples TRBV7-8 to TRBJ1-1; D ambiguous. V dropped 3 bases and J dropped 1 base, with 6 bases sitting between them. Germline values: CDR1 SGHVS, CDR2 FQNEAQ. The CDR3 consists of 13 residues. The chain's CDR3 is CASSFRQNTEAFF. As DNA, the CDR3 is TGTGCCAGCAGCTTCCGACAGAACACTGAAGCTTTCTTT.

This clone has only a few counts. This chain joins TRBV28 and TRBJ2-1; 7 nucleotides match TRBD2. V gave up 7 bases and J gave up 4 bases; unmatched junction bases: 10. The CDR3 covers 15 residues. Germline CDR1 MDHEN, CDR2 SYDVKM. In DNA form, the CDR3 reads TGTGCCAGCACTGAACTAAGCGGGGCTTACAATGAGCAGTTCTTC. Translated, it gives CASTELSGAYNEQFF.

The chain links TRBV28 to TRBJ2-7; a possible D gene is TRBD2 (6 bases). Between the trimmed V and J ends, which lost 6 bases and 3 bases, there was a span of 15 bases. Germline values: CDR1 MDHEN, CDR2 SYDVKM. CDR3 length: 14 residues. The CDR3 DNA sequence: TGTGCCAGCAGCCCAGGAGGGGCGCGCTACGAGCAGTACTTC. This translates into CASSPGGARYEQYF.

This chain uses TRBV5-1 with TRBJ2-7; 8 nucleotides line up with TRBD2. V lost 1 base, J lost 5 bases, and 8 bases stayed unmatched. This CDR3 region has 15 residues. Germline V gene data show CDR1 as SGHRS and CDR2 as YFSETQ. The DNA of the CDR3 is TGCGCCAGCAGCTTGACAGCGGGAGTGCCAAACGAGCAGTACTTC. This translates into CASSLTAGVPNEQYF.

This chain links TRBV29-1 with TRBJ2-3; tentative D call: TRBD2 (7 bases). CDR1 and CDR2 (germline): SQVTM, ANQGSEA. V gave up 6 bases and J gave up 3 bases, with 16 bases separating them. This CDR3 is 14 amino acids long. CDR3 amino acids: CSVVGGRRTDTQYF. In DNA form, the CDR3 reads TGCAGCGTCGTCGGGGGGCGAAGGACAGATACGCAGTATTTT.

The J gene is TRBJ1-3, the V gene TRBV6-5; no clear D. The CDR3 consists of 12 residues. Trimming stripped 5 bases from V and 4 bases from J, with 6 bases between. Germline values: CDR1 MNHEY, CDR2 SVGAGI. The CDR3 bases are TGTGCCAGCAGTACAAAGGGAAACACCATATATTTT. Amino acids: CASSTKGNTIYF.

The CDR3 DNA is TGTGCCAGGGCTTGGGGACTCCGATACGAGCAGTACTTC. Translated, it gives CARAWGLRYEQYF. The chain couples TRBV9 to TRBJ2-7; possibly TRBD2 for D (6 bases). Trimming shortened V by 8 bases and J by 4 bases, and 16 bases separated the two germline ends. The germline V gene encodes CDR1 SGDLS and CDR2 YYNGEE. The length of the CDR3 is 13 residues.

The chain combines TRBV7-2 with TRBJ2-3, with 9 positions matching TRBD2. Germline V lookup: CDR1 SGHTA, CDR2 FQGNSA. CDR3 length: 16 amino acids. V shed 5 bases, J shed 7 bases, and the junction held 13 bases outside the gene matches. CDR3 sequence reads: CASSPQTSGPGNTQYF. The CDR3 nucleotides read TGTGCCAGCAGCCCCCAGACTAGCGGTCCAGGAAATACGCAGTATTTT.

The J gene is TRBJ2-7, the V gene TRBV5-4; 7 bases line up with TRBD1. Germline V gene sequence: CDR1 SGHNT, CDR2 YYREEE (reference sequence). The CDR3 length is 13 residues. V shed 3 bases and J 2 bases; nucleotides not matched to a gene: 2. The CDR3 protein is CASSSGGTYEQYF. CDR3 bases: TGTGCCAGCAGCTCAGGGGGAACCTACGAGCAGTACTTC.

This clone was seen more than once but under ten times. A junction boundary mismatches the germline segment, possibly from a read error. V usage is TRBV2 and J usage is TRBJ1-2, with D possibly matching TRBD1 (5 bases). The CDR3 spans 14 residues. CDR1 is SNHLY and CDR2 is FYNNEI in the germline V gene. The CDR3 bases are TGTGCCAGCGAGCGGGGGGACGATGGGGGTGGCTACCCCTTC. It encodes CASERGDDGGGYPF.

This chain joins TRBV28 and TRBJ1-4, with D maybe TRBD1 (6 bases). Between the trimmed V and J ends, which lost 3 bases and 10 bases, there was a span of 18 bases. Germline CDR1 is MDHEN and CDR2 is SYDVKM. The CDR3 is 15 residues long. The CDR3 region has the DNA TGTGCCAGCAGTTTGGACAGCGACGAACGTGGAAAACTGTTTTTT. Its protein is CASSLDSDERGKLFF.

This clone was detected once. The chain recombines TRBV7-2 with TRBJ2-3, with a tentative D call TRBD1 (5 bases). The CDR3 loop spans 15 amino acids. From germline, CDR1 is SGHTA and CDR2 FQGNSA. V gave up 3 bases and J gave up 2 bases, with 12 bases separating them. CDR3 region: CASSLKQVNTDTQYF. In DNA form, the CDR3 reads TGTGCCAGCAGCTTGAAACAGGTTAACACAGATACGCAGTATTTT.

The genes are TRBV2 and TRBJ1-3; 7 bases align to TRBD1. The trim removed 6 bases at V and 4 bases at J, leaving 6 bases unmatched. The CDR3 spans 14 residues. CDR1 is SNHLY, CDR2 FYNNEI, per germline. This chain's CDR3 is CASRARGPGNTIYF. DNA for the CDR3: TGTGCCAGCAGAGCAAGGGGGCCAGGAAACACCATATATTTT.

J is TRBJ2-1 and V is TRBV7-2, with 7 positions matching TRBD2. Germline CDR1 and CDR2: SGHTA and FQGNSA. The junction had 5 bases not matched to a gene; V was cut back by 5 bases and J by 4 bases. The CDR3 is 14 amino acids. The CDR3 region is CASSTQRGYNEQFF. As DNA, the CDR3 is TGTGCCAGCAGCACCCAGCGGGGTTACAATGAGCAGTTCTTC. Supplemented by reference TRBV7-2 and TRBJ2-1, the full variable domain reads GAGVSQSPSNKVTEKGKDVELRCDPISGHTALYWYRQSLGQGLEFLIYFQGNSAPDKSGLPSDRFSAERTGGSVSTLTIQRTQQEDSAVYLCASSTQRGYNEQFFGPGTRLTVL.

This clone was found a few times. The chain carries TRBV7-2 and TRBJ2-3; TRBD2 aligns across 10 bases. The CDR3 loop spans 15 amino acids. The V gene end was trimmed by 4 bases and the J gene end by 4 bases; junction bases not matched to a gene: 5. Germline CDR1 reads SGHTA; CDR2 reads FQGNSA. The CDR3 loop is CASSYLAGAPDTQYF. For the CDR3, the DNA is TGTGCCAGCAGCTACCTAGCGGGAGCCCCAGATACGCAGTATTTT. Supplemented by reference TRBV7-2 and TRBJ2-3, the full variable domain reads GAGVSQSPSNKVTEKGKDVELRCDPISGHTALYWYRQSLGQGLEFLIYFQGNSAPDKSGLPSDRFSAERTGGSVSTLTIQRTQQEDSAVYLCASSYLAGAPDTQYFGPGTRLTVL.

The chain combines TRBV27 with TRBJ2-2, with 8 bases that match TRBD1. The CDR3 sequence is 17 residues long. The J segment lost 4 bases and the V segment lost 3 bases, leaving 10 bases of the junction unmatched. Germline CDR1 MNHEY, CDR2 SMNVEV (reference sequence). The CDR3 reads CASSFRLGQGGTGELFF. DNA of the CDR3: TGTGCCAGCAGTTTTCGACTCGGACAGGGTGGCACCGGGGAGCTGTTTTTT.

V is TRBV29-1 and J is TRBJ1-2, with D tentatively TRBD1 (6 bases). In germline, CDR1 is SQVTM, CDR2 ANQGSEA. This CDR3 has 14 amino acids. Trimming shortened V by 7 bases and J by 11 bases, and 26 bases separated the two germline ends. The CDR3 protein is CSAVNRVGIPWYTF. In DNA, the CDR3 is TGCAGCGCCGTTAACAGGGTCGGCATACCTTGGTACACCTTC.

This clone was seen only a few times. The chain recombines TRBV5-1 with TRBJ2-1; 7 bases agree with TRBD2. The germline CDR1 and CDR2 sequences are SGHRS and YFSETQ. The CDR3 runs to 14 residues. The V segment lost 2 bases and the J segment 7 bases; nucleotides outside the gene matches: 6. CDR3 protein: CASSFLAGENEQFF. CDR3 DNA sequence: TGCGCCAGCAGCTTTTTGGCGGGAGAGAATGAGCAGTTCTTC.

The rearrangement joins TRBV19 to TRBJ1-3; no clear D. Deletions cut 3 bases from V and 3 bases from J, with 9 bases between. Germline V gene data show CDR1 as LNHDA and CDR2 as SQIVND (reference sequence). The CDR3 has 14 residues. DNA of the CDR3: TGTGCCAGTAGTATCGCGGTCAGTGGAAACACCATATATTTT. Protein: CASSIAVSGNTIYF.

The rearrangement joins TRBV6-6 to TRBJ2-7; TRBD2 agrees at 8 bases. Trimming cost V 6 bases and J 2 bases; bases outside gene matches: 9. The CDR3 length is 15 residues. In germline, CDR1 is MNHNY, CDR2 SVGAGI (reference sequence). The CDR3 DNA sequence: TGTGCCAGCAGATATATAAAAGCGGGAGCCTACGAGCAGTACTTC. As protein: CASRYIKAGAYEQYF.

The chain carries TRBV28 and TRBJ1-2, with TRBD1 matching 9 bases. The V gene end was trimmed by 5 bases and the J gene end by 8 bases; junction bases not matched to a gene: 9. From germline, CDR1 is MDHEN and CDR2 SYDVKM. The CDR3 runs 14 residues. The CDR3 region has the DNA TGTGCCAGCAGTCCTACGGGGGACAGGGAAGGCTACACCTTC. Protein sequence: CASSPTGDREGYTF.